A selection of T cell receptor beta chains follows, all from one sample in a study of PD-1 blockade in classical Hodgkin lymphoma. The data were produced by immunoSEQ multiplex PCR, yet TCRdb's version contains in-frame clones alone and is incomplete. Of 80,000 to 100,000 clones listed, roughly 92% are singletons. Sample: peripheral blood mononuclear cells (PBMCs), taken at baseline. The receptor set was obtained from a human donor with classical Hodgkin lymphoma. Both conserved end residues are part of each CDR3. Fields, in order: V gene, D gene, J gene, clone size, CDR3 DNA, CDR3 protein. The D gene is left open where the match is weak. The listing skips clone size in some rows; elsewhere it reads once, few, many or a size class.

V: TRBV29-1
D: TRBD2
J: TRBJ2-5
size: .
DNA: TGCAGCGTCGGACTAGCGGGAGGGCCGGGAGAGACCCAGTACTTC
CDR3: CSVGLAGGPGETQYF

V: TRBV9
D: TRBD1
J: TRBJ2-7
size: .
DNA: TGTGCCAGCAGCGTAGGAGTGACAGGGCGAGAGCAGTACTTC
CDR3: CASSVGVTGREQYF

V: TRBV30
D: TRBD2
J: TRBJ2-1
size: .
DNA: TGTGCCTGGGCGGAGGGGCTAGCGGGAGGGCCTCGCTACAATGAGCAGTTCTTC
CDR3: CAWAEGLAGGPRYNEQFF

V: TRBV5-1
D: .
J: TRBJ2-2
size: .
DNA: TGCGCCAGCAGCGCAGGACTACACACCGGGGAGCTGTTTTTT
CDR3: CASSAGLHTGELFF

V: TRBV10-3
D: TRBD1
J: TRBJ1-4
size: once
DNA: TGTGCCACCCAAAACACAGGGGGATATACAACTAATGAAAAACTGTTTTTT
CDR3: CATQNTGGYTTNEKLFF

V: TRBV11-2
D: .
J: TRBJ2-1
size: .
DNA: TGTGCCAGCAGCTTGAGGAGCGCCCGAGACAATGAGCAGTTCTTC
CDR3: CASSLRSARDNEQFF

V: TRBV11-3
D: .
J: TRBJ2-7
size: .
DNA: TGTGCCAGCAGCTTAGGAGGGGAAGCCTACGAGCAGTACTTC
CDR3: CASSLGGEAYEQYF

V: TRBV28
D: TRBD1
J: TRBJ2-7
size: .
DNA: TGTGCCAGCAGTCTGACCTTAGGGGGCTCCCCCTACGAGCAGTACTTC
CDR3: CASSLTLGGSPYEQYF

V: TRBV19
D: TRBD1
J: TRBJ2-7
size: .
DNA: TGTGCCAGTAGTCCTAGGGGACAGGGATACGAGCAGTACTTC
CDR3: CASSPRGQGYEQYF

V: TRBV6-5
D: .
J: TRBJ1-1
size: .
DNA: TGTGCCAGCAAACGACGAGACAGAGAAGCTTTCTTT
CDR3: CASKRRDREAFF

V: TRBV28
D: .
J: TRBJ1-2
size: .
DNA: TGTGCCAGCCGGGGGTTTAACTATGGCTACACCTTC
CDR3: CASRGFNYGYTF

V: TRBV2
D: TRBD2
J: TRBJ2-7
size: .
DNA: TGTGCCATCTTCGGGACTAGCGGGTACGAGCAGTACTTC
CDR3: CAIFGTSGYEQYF

V: TRBV27
D: .
J: TRBJ1-6
size: once
DNA: TGTGCCAGCAGTTGGTCAGGGAGCTACTCACCCCTCCACTTT
CDR3: CASSWSGSYSPLHF

V: TRBV27
D: .
J: TRBJ2-7
size: .
DNA: TGTGCCAGCAGTTTAGCCGGATTTAACTACGAGCAGTACTTC
CDR3: CASSLAGFNYEQYF

V: TRBV29-1
D: .
J: TRBJ2-7
size: .
DNA: TGCAGCGTTGAAGATTCTAGGACAGCCCCCTACGAGCAGTACTTC
CDR3: CSVEDSRTAPYEQYF

V: TRBV28
D: .
J: TRBJ2-2
size: .
DNA: TGTGCCAGCAGTTTCGGCAGCACCGGGGAGCTGTTTTTT
CDR3: CASSFGSTGELFF

V: TRBV28
D: .
J: TRBJ1-2
size: once
DNA: TGTGCCAGCAGTTTACCACAGGGCTCTGCGGCTGGCTACACCTTC
CDR3: CASSLPQGSAAGYTF

V: TRBV10-3
D: .
J: TRBJ1-5
size: .
DNA: TGTGCCATCAGTGAGTCCACAGTTAGCAATCAGCCCCAGCATTTT
CDR3: CAISESTVSNQPQHF

V: TRBV27
D: .
J: TRBJ2-5
size: .
DNA: TGTGCCAGCAGTTTTCACAGGTCCCAAGAGACCCAGTACTTC
CDR3: CASSFHRSQETQYF

V: TRBV10-1
D: .
J: TRBJ2-3
size: .
DNA: TGCGCCAGCAGTGATGGAAGGGTTGTGGATACGCAGTATTTT
CDR3: CASSDGRVVDTQYF

V: TRBV28
D: TRBD1
J: TRBJ1-4
size: .
DNA: TGTGCCAGCAGTTTTCCTCTGACAGGGGGGACAAAACTGTTTTTT
CDR3: CASSFPLTGGTKLFF

V: TRBV19
D: .
J: TRBJ2-1
size: once
DNA: TGTGCCAGTAGGGGGGGAGGCGGACGTGGTGAGCAGTTCTTC
CDR3: CASRGGGGRGEQFF

V: TRBV15
D: .
J: TRBJ1-1
size: .
DNA: TGTGCCACCAGCAGATCCAATTCCATGAACACTGAAGCTTTCTTT
CDR3: CATSRSNSMNTEAFF

V: TRBV6-5
D: .
J: TRBJ2-3
size: once
DNA: TGTGCCAGCAGACCGACCTCATGGGATACGCAGTATTTT
CDR3: CASRPTSWDTQYF

V: TRBV5-5
D: TRBD2
J: TRBJ2-1
size: .
DNA: TGTGCCAGCAGCTTGTACCTAGCGGTGAACTACAATGAGCAGTTCTTC
CDR3: CASSLYLAVNYNEQFF